This T cell receptor (beta chain) came from a study of T cell repertoires in cytomegalovirus infection. On the study more broadly: Public TCR beta signatures marked donors with CMV infection and the matching HLA.

Trimming stripped 1 base from V and 0 bases from J, with 16 bases between. The CDR3 spans 18 residues. Germline lookup yields CDR1 MDHEN and CDR2 SYDVKM. As for this clonotype: No antigen is known for it.

Each CDR3 protein is one row after TCRdb ran MiXCR on the reads. The sample consists of about 770,000 distinct CDR3 sequences, roughly 29% of them appearing once. The source was cultured CD8+ T cells from PBMCs, collected from culture after CMV antigen stimulation. V gene TRBV28 combines with J gene TRBJ1-5; tentatively, D is TRBD1 (6 bases). The source is a human donor in good health (CMV status not recorded). Some clones in this sample may be carry-over from other donors' samples. In DNA form, the CDR3 reads TGTGCCAGCAGTTTATACGGACAGATCATCGATAGCAATCAGCCCCAGCATTTT. Its translation: CASSLYGQIIDSNQPQHF.